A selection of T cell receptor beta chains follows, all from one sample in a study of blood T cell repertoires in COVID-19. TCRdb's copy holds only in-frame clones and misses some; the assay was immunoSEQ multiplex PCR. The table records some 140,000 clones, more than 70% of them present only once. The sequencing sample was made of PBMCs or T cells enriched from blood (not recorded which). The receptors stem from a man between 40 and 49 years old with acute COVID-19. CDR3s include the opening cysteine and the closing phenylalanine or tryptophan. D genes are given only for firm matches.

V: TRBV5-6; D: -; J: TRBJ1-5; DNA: TGTGCCAGCAGCATAGAGGGACAATTAAGCGATCAGCCCCAGCATTTT; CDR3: CASSIEGQLSDQPQHF
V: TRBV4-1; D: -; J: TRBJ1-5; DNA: TGCGCCAGCAGCCAAGAACAGACCCGCAATCAGCCCCAGCATTTT; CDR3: CASSQEQTRNQPQHF
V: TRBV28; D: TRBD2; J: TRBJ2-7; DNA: TGTGCCAGCAGTCTTCGACTAGCGGGAGTCCACGAGCAGTACTTC; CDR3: CASSLRLAGVHEQYF
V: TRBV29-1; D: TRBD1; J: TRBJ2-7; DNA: TGCAGCGTTGCTGGGACAGGGGTGTGGGACGAGCAGTACTTC; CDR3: CSVAGTGVWDEQYF
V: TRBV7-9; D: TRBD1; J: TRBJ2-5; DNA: TGTGCCAGCAGCCCTGTCCCGGGACAGGGGGAGACCCAGTACTTC; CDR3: CASSPVPGQGETQYF
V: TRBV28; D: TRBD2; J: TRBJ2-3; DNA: TGTGCCAGCAGTTCAGCGGGAGGGCCCGGCACAGATACGCAGTATTTT; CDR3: CASSSAGGPGTDTQYF
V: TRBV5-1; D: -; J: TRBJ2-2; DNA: TGCGCCAGCGTGAGCTTGGGCGGGACAGCTAGCACCGGGGAGCTGTTTTTT; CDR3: CASVSLGGTASTGELFF
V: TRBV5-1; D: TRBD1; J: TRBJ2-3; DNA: TGCGCCAGCAGCTTGGGGCAGGGGGCGATAGATACGCAGTATTTT; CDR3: CASSLGQGAIDTQYF
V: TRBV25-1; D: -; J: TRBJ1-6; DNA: TGTGCCAGCAGTGAATTGGGACAACCCGGTGATTCACCCCTCCACTTT; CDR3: CASSELGQPGDSPLHF
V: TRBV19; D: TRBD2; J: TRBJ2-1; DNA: TGTGCCAGTAGTACTGGCGGGGGAGCTTACAATGAGCAGTTCTTC; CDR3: CASSTGGGAYNEQFF
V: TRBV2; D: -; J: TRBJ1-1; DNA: TGTGCCAGCATCGAAAGGGGCACTGAAGCTTTCTTT; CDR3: CASIERGTEAFF
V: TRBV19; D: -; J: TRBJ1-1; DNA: TGTGCCAGTAGTATCCTGGGAGGGGAGGACACTGAAGCTTTCTTT; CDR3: CASSILGGEDTEAFF
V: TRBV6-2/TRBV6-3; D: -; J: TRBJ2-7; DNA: TGTGCCAGCAGTTACTCGAAGGCCCACACAGGGACCTACGAGCAGTACTTC; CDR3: CASSYSKAHTGTYEQYF
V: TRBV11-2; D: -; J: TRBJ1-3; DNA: TGTGCCAGCAGCCTGGCCGGGACAAGAGGAAACACCATATATTTT; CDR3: CASSLAGTRGNTIYF
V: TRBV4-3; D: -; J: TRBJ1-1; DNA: TGCGCCAGCAGCCAATCAGTGGCCGGGACTGAAGCTTTCTTT; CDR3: CASSQSVAGTEAFF
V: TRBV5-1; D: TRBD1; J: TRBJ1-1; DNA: TGCGCCAGCAGCTTCGACAGGGGGCCGTTGAACACTGAAGCTTTCTTT; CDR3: CASSFDRGPLNTEAFF